The source of this TCR beta chain is a study of cytomegalovirus exposure and HLA in healthy donors. The length of the CDR3 is 14 residues. The V gene's germline CDR1 is SGHNT and CDR2 YENEEA. Of note for this clone: A junction boundary mismatches the germline segment, possibly from a read error.

With 60 Vbeta and 13 Jbeta primers, the PCR was carried out. This table comes from immunoSEQ multiplex PCR, and its TCRdb copy is limited to in-frame clones, with some not included. In the table there are about 180,000 clones, around four fifths of which are singletons. V and J are TRBV11-3 and TRBJ2-1; 11 bases align to TRBD2. Sequenced: PBMCs. The sequence was collected from a girl between 5 and 17 years old in good health and CMV-seropositive. DNA for the CDR3: TGTGCCAGCAGCTTGTCGGGTACTAGCGGGGGCATACTCTTC. Its translation: CASSLSGTSGGILF. The full variable domain, with the rest looked up from reference TRBV11-3 and TRBJ2-1, is EAGVVQSPRYKIIEKKQPVAFWCNPISGHNTLYWYLQNLGQGPELLIRYENEEAVDDSQLPKDRFSAERLKGVDSTLKIQPAELGDSAVYLCASSLSGTSGGILFGPGTRLTVL.